Below, 7 T cell receptor beta chains from the same sample are listed, as sequenced in a study of CD8+ T cells in alopecia areata. The study team obtained lesional scalp punch biopsies and peripheral blood from alopecia areata patients. Sequencing used cDNA as its template, made by extracting RNA and reverse transcribing it. Generated by immunoSEQ multiplex PCR, the TCRdb table keeps only in-frame clones and is missing some. The table shows 6,500 to 8,500 clones, with 65% to 75% occurring only once. This specimen was skin, taken at week 0. The receptor source for this set is a human donor with alopecia areata.

J is TRBJ2-3 and V is TRBV7-2; no reliable D call. Germline values: CDR1 SGHTA, CDR2 FQGNSA. Deletions cut 5 bases from V and 4 bases from J, with 16 bases between. The CDR3 has 15 residues. In DNA, the CDR3 is TGTGCCAGCAGCCCAGCCGGGTCTCAGGCAGATACGCAGTATTTT. This encodes CASSPAGSQADTQYF.

The V and J genes are TRBV18 and TRBJ1-2; the D is unclear. V lost 2 bases and J 2 bases, leaving 6 bases between the germline ends. CDR3 length: 13 residues. Germline CDR1 is KGHSH and CDR2 is LQKENI. CDR3 coding DNA: TGTGCCAGCTCACCAGACAAGAACTATGGCTACACCTTC. Protein sequence: CASSPDKNYGYTF.

V gene TRBV11-2 combines with J gene TRBJ2-5; TRBD2 matches 12 bases. Trimming took 5 bases from V and 7 from J; bases not matched to a gene: 14. The CDR3 is 17 amino acids. Germline CDR1 SGHAT, CDR2 FQNNGV. Here the CDR3 reads CASSLGASGGAYGTQYF. DNA for the CDR3: TGTGCCAGCAGCCTGGGTGCTAGCGGGGGGGCCTATGGGACCCAGTACTTC.

V gene TRBV19 combines with J gene TRBJ2-1, with D maybe TRBD2 (6 bases). The CDR3 runs 15 residues. Deletions cut 6 bases from V and 0 bases from J, with 12 bases between. Germline loops: CDR1 LNHDA, CDR2 SQIVND (reference sequence). In DNA form, the CDR3 reads TGTGCCAGTAGGCCCCGGGGGAGCTCCTACAATGAGCAGTTCTTC. Translation: CASRPRGSSYNEQFF.

This clone was seen only a few times. The sample holds other DNA sequences that translate to the same CDR3. V is TRBV19 and J is TRBJ1-1; D is unclear. V lost 3 bases to trimming and J lost 5 bases, with 10 bases between them. The CDR3 consists of 13 residues. CDR1 LNHDA and CDR2 SQIVND come from the germline V gene (reference sequence). Here the CDR3 DNA reads TGTGCCAGTAGTATTTCTGGGCGGACTGAAGCTTTCTTT. Its protein is CASSISGRTEAFF.

The table lists this clone with a few counts. The V call is TRBV5-1, the J call TRBJ2-2, with D unclear. The CDR3 runs 15 residues. The V gene lost 7 bases and the J gene lost 1 base, with 14 bases spanning the gap. Germline V gene data show CDR1 as SGHRS and CDR2 as YFSETQ. The CDR3 sequence: CASRPQTMNTGELFF. In DNA form, the CDR3 reads TGCGCCAGCCGCCCTCAGACCATGAACACCGGGGAGCTGTTTTTT.

This clone was picked up one time. V gene TRBV4-2 combines with J gene TRBJ1-4; D call uncertain. Germline assignment: CDR1 LGHNA and CDR2 YNFKEQ. The CDR3 totals 16 residues. V was pared by 2 bases and J by 0 bases, with 10 bases between. The CDR3, as DNA: TGTGCCAGCAGCCAAACCTCAGCTGCAACTAATGAAAAACTGTTTTTT. It encodes CASSQTSAATNEKLFF.